Below, one T cell receptor (beta chain) is given with its context. This record belongs to a study of T cells in localized non-small cell lung cancer. Profiling relied on immunoSEQ multiplex PCR, and the TCRdb table lists in-frame clones only, not all of them. The repertoire includes around 83,000 clones, roughly 90% of them detected once, and over 12% sits in the top ten. Germline CDR1 reads SGHVS; CDR2 reads FNYEAQ. V was pared by 1 base and J by 2 bases, with 9 bases between. CDR3 length: 15 amino acids. The clonotype was recovered from a man between 35 and 75 years old with stage I squamous cell lung carcinoma. The source material was peripheral blood, sampled before any cancer treatment. The V and J genes are TRBV7-6 and TRBJ1-3; no firm D call. The CDR3 DNA is TGTGCCAGCAGCTTAGAAGGATCTGCTGGAAACACCATATATTTT. It encodes CASSLEGSAGNTIYF. The variable domain in full, with the rest retrieved from reference TRBV7-6 and TRBJ1-3, is GAGVSQSPRYKVTKRGQDVALRCDPISGHVSLYWYRQALGQGPEFLTYFNYEAQQDKSGLPNDRFSAERPEGSISTLTIQRTEQRDSAMYRCASSLEGSAGNTIYFGEGSWLTVV.